This TCR beta chain was obtained from a study of vaccination and CD4 T cells after COVID-19. About the study: Convalescent cases consisted of six males and four females, of whom two were Hispanic. Control cultures were supplied with a CEFX pool, an HIV-1 Nef pool, or no peptide at all.

This clonotype turned up a few times. Its target is not known. Cultured CD4+ T-cell DNA underwent Oncomine TCR Beta short-read sequencing. Scientists extracted genomic DNA from CD4+ T cells grown in culture. TCRdb independently ran MiXCR on the PCR reads; one entry per CDR3 protein. Among 15,000 to 25,000 distinct CDR3 sequences listed, 52% were seen once. The sample's treatment: approximately nine-day PBMC culture with coronavirus spike peptide pools or control peptides (ViraFEST assay). ViraFEST stimulated the growth of antigen-specific T cells using peptide pools and subsequently profiled their TCRs by sequencing. The length of the CDR3 is 13 residues. The V end was cut by 0 bases, the J end by 2 bases, with 7 bases between. CDR1 and CDR2 (germline): DFQATT, SNEGSKA (reference sequence).

The sequence was collected from a human donor who had recovered from COVID-19. This chain links TRBV20-1 with TRBJ2-5, with a tentative D call TRBD2 (5 bases). Sequencing was carried out using CD4+ T cells from blood, cultured in vitro. The DNA of the CDR3 is TGCAGTGCTAGAGACCAGCGGCAAGAGACCCAGTACTTC. Translating it yields CSARDQRQETQYF.